These 14 T cell receptor beta chains share one sample of origin, sequenced in a study of T cell repertoires in ileal Crohn's disease. Sequenced by immunoSEQ multiplex PCR; TCRdb stores in-frame clones only, minus some. The sample contains some 3,500 clones, roughly 93% of which appear only once. The time point here: inflamed ileum from the surgical specimen. The sequencing input was ileal tissue. These receptors were collected from an adult with Crohn's disease.

The V call is TRBV30, the J call TRBJ2-7, with D possibly matching TRBD1 (6 bases). Trimming shortened V by 8 bases and J by 5 bases, and 22 bases separated the two germline ends. The CDR3 is 14 amino acids. Germline lookup yields CDR1 GTSNPN and CDR2 SVGIG (reference sequence). The CDR3 DNA is TGTGCCGTAAGGGGCCGTGCAGGGGTGAACGAGCAGTACTTC. Translation gives CAVRGRAGVNEQYF.

The V and J genes are TRBV7-2 and TRBJ1-5; D perhaps matches TRBD1 (6 bases). From germline, CDR1 is SGHTA and CDR2 FQGNSA. The CDR3 consists of 15 residues. V shed 5 bases and J shed 3 bases, with 14 bases lying between them. CDR3 protein: CASSVQGFNNQPQHF. The CDR3 DNA follows: TGTGCCAGCAGCGTACAGGGCTTCAACAATCAGCCCCAGCATTTT.

The chain is built from TRBV5-1 and TRBJ2-3, with D maybe TRBD1 (5 bases). This CDR3 spans 13 amino acids. Trimming pared 4 bases from V and 4 bases from J, leaving 10 bases between. Germline CDR1 and CDR2: SGHRS and YFSETQ. CDR3 amino acids: CASSPQGSDTQYF. The CDR3 DNA reads as TGCGCCAGCAGCCCTCAGGGCTCAGATACGCAGTATTTT.

The chain couples TRBV6-6 to TRBJ1-6; no reliable D call. V was clipped by 7 bases and J by 0 bases, with 10 bases between them. The CDR3 contains 15 residues. The germline gives CDR1 MNHNY, CDR2 SVGAGI (reference sequence). The CDR3 loop is CASIPRSSYNSPLHF. The CDR3 DNA reads as TGTGCCAGCATTCCACGGAGCTCCTATAATTCACCCCTCCACTTT.

The V call is TRBV6-4, the J call TRBJ2-1; TRBD2 aligns across 11 bases. After removal of 0 bases from V and 7 bases from J, the junction contained 2 bases not matched to a gene. The CDR3 covers 15 residues. Germline loops: CDR1 MRHNA, CDR2 SNTAGT. This CDR3 is CASSDSSGGGNEQFF. The DNA of the CDR3 is TGTGCCAGCAGTGACTCTAGCGGGGGGGGGAATGAGCAGTTCTTC.

J is TRBJ1-3 and V is TRBV5-6; possible D gene TRBD1, 5 bases. There are 13 residues in the CDR3. The V end was cut by 0 bases, the J end by 12 bases, with 13 bases between. The germline V gene encodes CDR1 SGHDT and CDR2 YYEEEE. The CDR3 region has the DNA TGTGCCAGCAGCTTGGCCCACGTGGGGGACATATATTTT. Translating it yields CASSLAHVGDIYF.

The chain recombines TRBV7-9 with TRBJ2-7; D possibly uses TRBD1 or TRBD2 (5 bases each). This CDR3 is built from 13 residues. V was clipped by 3 bases and J by 7 bases, with 13 bases between them. Germline V lookup: CDR1 SEHNR, CDR2 FQNEAQ (reference sequence). CDR3 sequence reads: CASSLGDYGEQYF. As DNA, the CDR3 is TGTGCCAGCAGCTTGGGGGATTACGGGGAGCAGTACTTC.

V is TRBV18 and J is TRBJ2-7, with 8 bases lining up with TRBD1. The CDR3 has 15 residues. Per the germline V gene, CDR1 is KGHSH and CDR2 is LQKENI. With V trimmed by 5 bases and J by 2 bases, 8 bases remained unmatched. The CDR3 sequence: CASSTGQGRPYEQYF. The CDR3 DNA reads as TGTGCCAGCTCAACCGGACAGGGACGGCCCTACGAGCAGTACTTC.

V usage is TRBV19 and J usage is TRBJ1-5; D perhaps matches TRBD1 (5 bases). Trimming pared 7 bases from V and 6 bases from J, leaving 16 bases between. Germline assignment: CDR1 LNHDA and CDR2 SQIVND (reference sequence). The CDR3 contains 14 residues. The CDR3: CASTNLGLGQPQHF. In DNA form, the CDR3 reads TGTGCCAGTACCAATCTGGGGCTCGGTCAGCCCCAGCATTTT. The whole variable domain, remainder taken from reference TRBV19 and TRBJ1-5, is DGGITQSPKYLFRKEGQNVTLSCEQNLNHDAMYWYRQDPGQGLRLIYYSQIVNDFQKGDIAEGYSVSREKKESFPLTVTSAQKNPTAFYLCASTNLGLGQPQHFGDGTRLSIL.

The chain employs TRBV27 and TRBJ1-6, with unresolved D. The CDR3 is made up of 16 amino acids. V gave up 5 bases and J gave up 2 bases, with 13 bases separating them. The germline V gene encodes CDR1 MNHEY and CDR2 SMNVEV (reference sequence). CDR3 sequence reads: CASSANRVPYNSPLHF. CDR3 coding DNA: TGTGCCAGCAGTGCAAACAGAGTACCCTATAATTCACCCCTCCACTTT.

The chain carries TRBV12-5 and TRBJ2-1; TRBD2 matches 12 bases. CDR1 LGHNT and CDR2 FRNRAP come from the germline V gene. The CDR3 sequence is 24 residues long. Trimming took 6 bases from V and 2 from J; bases not matched to a gene: 29. CDR3 coding DNA: TGTGCTAGTGGGGCCGGGACGACGGTTCTAGCGGGAGGGCCCTCCTGGAACACCTACAATGAGCAGTTCTTC. Its translation: CASGAGTTVLAGGPSWNTYNEQFF. The full variable domain, in which reference TRBV12-5 and TRBJ2-1 provide the parts outside the CDR3, is DARVTQTPRHKVTEMGQEVTMRCQPILGHNTVFWYRQTMMQGLELLAYFRNRAPLDDSGMPKDRFSAEMPDATLATLKIQPSEPRDSAVYFCASGAGTTVLAGGPSWNTYNEQFFGPGTRLTVL.

The chain joins TRBV2 to TRBJ2-5; D remains ambiguous. Deletions cut 5 bases from V and 5 bases from J, with 6 bases between. Germline V gives CDR1 SNHLY, CDR2 FYNNEI. The length of the CDR3 is 11 residues. For the CDR3, the DNA is TGTGCCAGCAGTATACTTGAGACCCAGTACTTC. This translates into CASSILETQYF.

The chain combines TRBV27 with TRBJ2-1, with 10 nucleotides matching TRBD2. Germline assignment: CDR1 MNHEY and CDR2 SMNVEV (reference sequence). The CDR3 runs to 16 residues. With 3 bases clipped from V and 6 bases from J, the junction kept 8 bases outside the gene matches. CDR3 amino acids: CASSFLAGELGNEQFF. CDR3 in DNA: TGTGCCAGCAGTTTCCTAGCGGGGGAGTTGGGCAATGAGCAGTTCTTC.

The J gene is TRBJ1-5, the V gene TRBV19, with D maybe TRBD1 (5 bases). This CDR3 is 15 amino acids long. Trimming took off 4 bases at V and 3 bases at J, with 13 bases between the two ends. CDR1 and CDR2 (germline): LNHDA, SQIVND (reference sequence). The CDR3, as DNA: TGTGCCAGTAGTAATAAGGAGGGGTACAATCAGCCCCAGCATTTT. Its translation: CASSNKEGYNQPQHF.